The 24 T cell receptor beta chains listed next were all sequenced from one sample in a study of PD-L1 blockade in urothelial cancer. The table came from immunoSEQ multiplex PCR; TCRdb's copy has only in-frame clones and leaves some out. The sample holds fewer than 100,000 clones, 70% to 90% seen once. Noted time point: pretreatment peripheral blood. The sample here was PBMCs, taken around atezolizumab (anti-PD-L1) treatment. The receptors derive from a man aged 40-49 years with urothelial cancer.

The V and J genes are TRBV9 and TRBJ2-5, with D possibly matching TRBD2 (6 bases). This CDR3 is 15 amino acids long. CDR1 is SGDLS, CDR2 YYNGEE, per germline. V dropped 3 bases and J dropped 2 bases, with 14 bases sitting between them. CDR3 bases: TGTGCCAGCAGCGCGAGCGGAGGGAAGCAAGAGACCCAGTACTTC. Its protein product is CASSASGGKQETQYF.

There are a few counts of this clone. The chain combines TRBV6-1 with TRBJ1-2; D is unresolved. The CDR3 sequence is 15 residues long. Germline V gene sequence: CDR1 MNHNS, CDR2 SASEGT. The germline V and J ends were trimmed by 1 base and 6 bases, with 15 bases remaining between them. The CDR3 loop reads CASSEGVWREDGYTF. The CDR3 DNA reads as TGTGCCAGCAGTGAAGGGGTATGGAGGGAGGATGGCTACACCTTC.

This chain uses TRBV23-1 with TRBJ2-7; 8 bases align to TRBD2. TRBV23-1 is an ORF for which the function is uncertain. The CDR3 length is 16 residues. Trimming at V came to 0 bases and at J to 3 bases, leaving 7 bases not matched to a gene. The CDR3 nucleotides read TGCGCCAGCAGTCAATCGGGACTAGTCTTCTGCTACGAGCAGTACTTC. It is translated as CASSQSGLVFCYEQYF.

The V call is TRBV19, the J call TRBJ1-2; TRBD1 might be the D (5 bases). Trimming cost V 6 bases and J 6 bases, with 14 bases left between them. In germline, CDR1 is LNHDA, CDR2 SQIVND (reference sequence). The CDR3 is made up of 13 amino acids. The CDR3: CASSRAPGHGYTF. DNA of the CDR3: TGTGCCAGTAGCAGGGCCCCGGGCCATGGCTACACCTTC.

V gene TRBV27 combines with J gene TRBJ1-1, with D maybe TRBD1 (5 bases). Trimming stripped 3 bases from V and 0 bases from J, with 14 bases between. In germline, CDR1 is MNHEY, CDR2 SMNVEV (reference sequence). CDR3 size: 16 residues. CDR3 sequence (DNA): TGTGCCAGCAGTTTTGGGACTGGGGGGATGAACACTGAAGCTTTCTTT. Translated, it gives CASSFGTGGMNTEAFF.

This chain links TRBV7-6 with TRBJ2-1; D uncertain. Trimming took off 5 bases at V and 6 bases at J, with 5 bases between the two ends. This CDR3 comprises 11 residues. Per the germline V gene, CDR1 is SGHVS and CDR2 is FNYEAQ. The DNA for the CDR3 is TGTGCCAGCAGCCACGGCAATGAGCAGTTCTTC. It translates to CASSHGNEQFF.

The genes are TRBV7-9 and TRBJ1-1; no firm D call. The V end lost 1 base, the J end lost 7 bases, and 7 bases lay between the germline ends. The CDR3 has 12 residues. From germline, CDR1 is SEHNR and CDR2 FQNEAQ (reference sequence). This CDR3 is CASSLVGSEAFF. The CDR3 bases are TGTGCCAGCAGCTTAGTTGGCAGTGAAGCTTTCTTT.

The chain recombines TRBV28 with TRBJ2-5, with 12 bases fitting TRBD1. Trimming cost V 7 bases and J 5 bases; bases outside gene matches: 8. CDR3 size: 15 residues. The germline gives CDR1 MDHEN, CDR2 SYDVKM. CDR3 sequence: CASTTLGTGGETQYF. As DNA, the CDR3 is TGTGCCAGCACCACCCTCGGGACAGGGGGCGAGACCCAGTACTTC.

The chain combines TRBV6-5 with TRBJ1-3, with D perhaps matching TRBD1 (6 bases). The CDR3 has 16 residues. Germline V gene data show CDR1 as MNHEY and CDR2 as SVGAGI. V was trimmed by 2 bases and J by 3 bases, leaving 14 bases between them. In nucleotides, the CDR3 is TGTGCCAGCAGTTACAGGGGGAAAACACATGGAAACACCATATATTTT. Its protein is CASSYRGKTHGNTIYF.

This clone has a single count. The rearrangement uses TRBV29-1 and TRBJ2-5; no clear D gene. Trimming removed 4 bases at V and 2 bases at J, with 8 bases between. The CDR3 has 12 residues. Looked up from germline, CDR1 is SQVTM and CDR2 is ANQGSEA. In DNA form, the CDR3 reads TGCAGCGTTGGAGGAACACAAGAGACCCAGTACTTC. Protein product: CSVGGTQETQYF.

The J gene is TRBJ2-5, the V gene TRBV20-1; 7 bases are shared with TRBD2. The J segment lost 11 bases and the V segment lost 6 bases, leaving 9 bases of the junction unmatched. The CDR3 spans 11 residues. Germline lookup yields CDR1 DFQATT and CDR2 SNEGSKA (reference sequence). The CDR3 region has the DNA TGCAGTGCCAAACTAGCGAAGCCGCAGTACTTC. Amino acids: CSAKLAKPQYF.

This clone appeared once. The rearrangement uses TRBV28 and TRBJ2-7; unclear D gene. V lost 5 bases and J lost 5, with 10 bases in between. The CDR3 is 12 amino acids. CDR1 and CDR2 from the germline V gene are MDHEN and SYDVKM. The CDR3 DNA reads TGTGCCAGCAGTATTTTTAACAACGAGCAGTACTTC. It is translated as CASSIFNNEQYF. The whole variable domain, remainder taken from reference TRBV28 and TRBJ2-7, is DVKVTQSSRYLVKRTGEKVFLECVQDMDHENMFWYRQDPGLGLRLIYFSYDVKMKEKGDIPEGYSVSREKKERFSLILESASTNQTSMYLCASSIFNNEQYFGPGTRLTVT.

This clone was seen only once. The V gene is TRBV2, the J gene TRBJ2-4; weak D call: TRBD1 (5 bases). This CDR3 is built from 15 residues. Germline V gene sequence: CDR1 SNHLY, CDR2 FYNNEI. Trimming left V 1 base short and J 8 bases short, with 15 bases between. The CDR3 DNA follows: TGTGCCAGCAGTGAAGAATGGGCAGGGCGCGACATTCAGTACTTC. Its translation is CASSEEWAGRDIQYF. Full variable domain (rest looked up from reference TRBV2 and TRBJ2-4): EPEVTQTPSHQVTQMGQEVILRCVPISNHLYFYWYRQILGQKVEFLVSFYNNEISEKSEIFDDQFSVERPDGSNFTLKIRSTKLEDSAMYFCASSEEWAGRDIQYFGAGTRLSVL.

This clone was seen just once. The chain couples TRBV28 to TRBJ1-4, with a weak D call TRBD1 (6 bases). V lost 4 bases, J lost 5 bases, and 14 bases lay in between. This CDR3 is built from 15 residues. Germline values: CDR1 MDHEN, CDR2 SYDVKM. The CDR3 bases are TGTGCCAGCAGTTCCCCGACAGGCGGGAATGAAAAACTGTTTTTT. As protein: CASSSPTGGNEKLFF. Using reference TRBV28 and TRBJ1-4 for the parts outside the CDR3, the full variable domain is DVKVTQSSRYLVKRTGEKVFLECVQDMDHENMFWYRQDPGLGLRLIYFSYDVKMKEKGDIPEGYSVSREKKERFSLILESASTNQTSMYLCASSSPTGGNEKLFFGSGTQLSVL.

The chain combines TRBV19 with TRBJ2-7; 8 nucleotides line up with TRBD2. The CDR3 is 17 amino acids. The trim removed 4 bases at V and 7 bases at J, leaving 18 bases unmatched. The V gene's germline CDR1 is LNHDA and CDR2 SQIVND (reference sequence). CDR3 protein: CASSTPRSAGVRSEQYF. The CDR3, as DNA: TGTGCCAGTAGTACCCCTCGGTCAGCGGGAGTCCGTTCGGAGCAGTACTTC.

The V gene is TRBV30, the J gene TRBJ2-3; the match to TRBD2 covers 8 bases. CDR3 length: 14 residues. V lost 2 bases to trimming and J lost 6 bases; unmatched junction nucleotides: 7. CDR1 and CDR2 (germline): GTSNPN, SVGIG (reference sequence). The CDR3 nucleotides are TGTGCCTGGAGTCGGGGAGCGGGAGTTGATACGCAGTATTTT. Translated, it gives CAWSRGAGVDTQYF.

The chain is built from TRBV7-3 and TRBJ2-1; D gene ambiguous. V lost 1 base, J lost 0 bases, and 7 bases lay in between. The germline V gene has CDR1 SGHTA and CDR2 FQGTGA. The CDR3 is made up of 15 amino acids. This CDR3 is CASSLMPSSYNEQFF. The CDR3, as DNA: TGTGCCAGCAGCTTAATGCCGAGCTCCTACAATGAGCAGTTCTTC.

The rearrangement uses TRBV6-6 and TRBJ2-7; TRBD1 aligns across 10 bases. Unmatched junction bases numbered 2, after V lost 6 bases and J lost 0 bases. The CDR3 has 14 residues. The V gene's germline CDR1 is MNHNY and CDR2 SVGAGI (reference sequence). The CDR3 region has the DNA TGTGCCAGCAGCCGGACAGGGGGCTCCTACGAGCAGTACTTC. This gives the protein CASSRTGGSYEQYF.

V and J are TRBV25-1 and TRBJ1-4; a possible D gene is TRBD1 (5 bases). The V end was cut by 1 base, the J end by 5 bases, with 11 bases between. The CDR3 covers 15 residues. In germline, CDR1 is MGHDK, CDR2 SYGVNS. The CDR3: CASSEWAGRNEKLFF. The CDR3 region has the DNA TGTGCCAGCAGTGAATGGGCAGGGCGAAATGAAAAACTGTTTTTT.

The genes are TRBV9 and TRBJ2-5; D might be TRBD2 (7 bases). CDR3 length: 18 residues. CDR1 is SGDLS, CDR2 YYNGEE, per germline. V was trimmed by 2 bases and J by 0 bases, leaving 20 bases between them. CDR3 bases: TGTGCCAGCAGCGTGACCCCCGGGGGCGGGAGTTACCAAGAGACCCAGTACTTC. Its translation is CASSVTPGGGSYQETQYF.

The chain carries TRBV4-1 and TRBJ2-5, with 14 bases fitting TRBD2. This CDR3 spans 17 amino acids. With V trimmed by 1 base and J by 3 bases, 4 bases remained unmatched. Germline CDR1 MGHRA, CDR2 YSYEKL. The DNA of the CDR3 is TGCGCCAGCAGCCAAGGACCGGGACTAGCGGGAGAAGAGACCCAGTACTTC. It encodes CASSQGPGLAGEETQYF.

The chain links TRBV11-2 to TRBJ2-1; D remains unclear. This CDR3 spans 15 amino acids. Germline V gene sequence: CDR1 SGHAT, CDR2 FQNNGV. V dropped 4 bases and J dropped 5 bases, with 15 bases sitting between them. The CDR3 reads CASSSRLSQNNEQFF. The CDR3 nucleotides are TGTGCCAGCAGCTCCAGACTCTCTCAGAACAATGAGCAGTTCTTC.

This CDR3 is CAWSAYRGLSEKLFF. In nucleotides, the CDR3 is TGTGCCTGGAGTGCCTACAGGGGATTAAGTGAAAAACTGTTTTTT. The chain employs TRBV30 and TRBJ1-4; 7 nucleotides match TRBD1. This CDR3 has 15 residues. CDR1 and CDR2 from the germline V gene are GTSNPN and SVGIG (reference sequence). Germline trimming cut 1 base from V and 7 bases from J; bases unmatched to any gene: 9.

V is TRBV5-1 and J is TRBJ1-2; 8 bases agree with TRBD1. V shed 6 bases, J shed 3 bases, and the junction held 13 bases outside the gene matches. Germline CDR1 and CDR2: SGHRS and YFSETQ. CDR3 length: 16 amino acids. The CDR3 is CASTRDRPLGYYGYTF. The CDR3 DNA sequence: TGCGCCAGCACTAGGGACAGGCCCTTAGGGTACTATGGCTACACCTTC.